This T cell receptor beta chain is from a study of blood T cell repertoires in COVID-19 (dated by TCRdb to the early 2020s). For context, the study as a whole: The collaborator samples originated in the United States, Italy and Spain and spanned the acute and convalescent phases of COVID-19. The repertoires were released in a freely available public database meant as a resource for research on the immune response to SARS-CoV-2. The samples were drawn from two sources: the first 160 participants of the ongoing ImmuneRACE study, and fewer than 1,500 subjects contributed by 6 global collaborators. The dataset comprised deeply sampled blood TCRbeta repertoires from subjects exposed to, actively infected with, or recovered from COVID-19. The sample metadata nearly always contained a de-identified subject ID, COVID-19 status, age in years and sex. Where available, HLA class I and class II types were obtained from metadata supplied by the sample provider rather than from assay-based typing. The prospective study material was composed of cDNA or gDNA derived from T cells, B-cell-depleted T cells, or PBMCs. What the authors observed across the whole study: Clinical and demographic metadata were provided uncurated, with the amount varying by source and participant.

In the prospective study, participants were roughly 18 to 100 years old, resided in about two dozen geographic areas of the United States, and were enrolled through a virtual design. In the prospective study, participants were assigned to cohorts based on the clinical history participants reported in a screening survey and a study questionnaire. In the prospective study, whole blood, serum and a nasopharyngeal or oropharyngeal swab were collected from each participant by mobile phlebotomists. Additional blood draws and questionnaires over an approximately two-month period could optionally be provided by prospective study participants. Before DNA extraction, blood samples from the prospective study were shipped at room temperature or frozen. Of note for this clone: This receptor's antigen is unknown. Base qualities are not provided; no much larger clone lies one nucleotide away.

TCRbeta CDR3 regions were amplified from genomic DNA using the immunoSEQ Assay, a bias-controlled multiplex PCR. In the authors' own workflow: Nucleated cell counts per sample were estimated from amplification of reference gene primers within the assay. Sequence reads were collapsed and filtered to measure the absolute abundance of every unique TCRbeta CDR3 rearrangement. For each sample, productive Simpson clonality was calculated as the square root of Simpson's diversity index over productive rearrangements. TCRdb retrieved this table from immuneACCESS and kept in-frame rearrangements only. Not all clones are present; in checked studies, unresolved V genes account for under half, and no reason is known for the remainder. V, J and clone size are taken as reported in that table, and D and trimming were inferred from the DNA itself. Here the sample has about 400,000 clones; 87% occur a single time. Approximately 2% of the sample is taken by the ten largest.

CDR1 and CDR2 are read off the germline V gene (reference sequence) as SEHNR and FQNEAQ. The CDR3 sequence holds 18 residues, the cysteine and phenylalanine included. This entry keeps only the CDR3 DNA: 54 bases, framed from base 1. V loses 1 base, J loses 2 bases, and the germline ends lie 17 bases apart. The receptor was derived from a woman younger than 30 with acute COVID-19. Sequencing was done on a sample of PBMCs or T cells enriched from blood (not recorded which). The rearrangement combines TRBV7-9 with TRBJ1-4; no confident D gene assignment can be made. The DNA sequence is given as TGTGCCAGCAGCTTAGGCCAATCCCAGTGGACTACTAATGAAAAACTGTTTTTT. Its protein is CASSLGQSQWTTNEKLFF. Here the CDR3 is joined to the reference TRBV7-9 and TRBJ1-4 genes, and the full variable domain is: DTGVSQNPRHKITKRGQNVTFRCDPISEHNRLYWYRQTLGQGPEFLTYFQNEAQLEKSRLLSDRFSAERPKGSFSTLEIQRTEQGDSAMYLCASSLGQSQWTTNEKLFFGSGTQLSVL.